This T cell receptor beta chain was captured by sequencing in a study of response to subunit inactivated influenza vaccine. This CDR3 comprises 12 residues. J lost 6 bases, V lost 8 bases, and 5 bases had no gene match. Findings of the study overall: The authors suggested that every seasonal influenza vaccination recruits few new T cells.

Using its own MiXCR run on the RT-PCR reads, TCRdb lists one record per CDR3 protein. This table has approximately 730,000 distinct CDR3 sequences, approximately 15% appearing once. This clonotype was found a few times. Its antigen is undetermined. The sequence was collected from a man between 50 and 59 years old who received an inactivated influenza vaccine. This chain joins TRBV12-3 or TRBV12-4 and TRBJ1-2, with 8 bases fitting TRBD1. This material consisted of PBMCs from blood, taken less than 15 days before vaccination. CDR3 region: CASGTGLHGYTF. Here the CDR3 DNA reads TGTGCCAGCGGGACAGGCCTTCATGGCTACACCTTC.